This T cell receptor (beta chain) originates from a study of T cell responses to AZD1222 COVID-19 vaccine (TCRdb year 2021). Broadly, across the study: Because spike-specific TCR depth and breadth did not differ between the two schedules, AZD1222 recipients who got a second dose at roughly 4 weeks were pooled with those who got a second dose at roughly 12 weeks. TCR sequencing covered more than 230 trial participants: 200 to 220 given two doses of AZD1222 and about 26 given two doses of MenACWY control vaccine. Trial participants were enrolled by age into 18-55, 56-69 and 70-plus year subgroups, with about 150, 28 and 57 TCR-sequenced participants respectively. Broad study findings and their caveats: Most participants were white British and females outnumbered males, and the authors suggested that clonal diversity may have been underestimated. Reportedly, close to half of the unique spike-specific TCRs recognized epitopes lying outside the regions that are mutated in the B.1.351 and B.1.1.7 variants. Because no samples from the day 14 peak response were available, repertoires could be characterized only after the peak T cell response. Only a handful of AZD1222 recipients were SARS-CoV-2 seropositive at baseline, limiting conclusions about previously exposed vaccinees. In the small 56-69-year group, the increase in depth fell short of significance, most likely because of low power. The whole spike protein was spanned by vaccine-associated CD4 TCRs, and dominant responses were seen in regions 160-218 and 743-854. After two AZD1222 doses, spike-specific TCR breadth and depth were significantly higher than at day 0 and than in MenACWY recipients.

A distance of 8 bases separates the germline ends of V and J, which lose 4 bases and 8 bases respectively. CDR1 and CDR2 were assigned from the germline V gene as SQVTM and ANQGSEA. Reading from cysteine to phenylalanine, the CDR3 counts 10 amino acids. The retained sequence is limited to the CDR3, 30 bases, with the frame set at the first base. The time point label for this specimen denotes: baseline before first vaccination. Vaccinee samples came from UK trials COV001 and COV002, including a single-blind randomized controlled phase 2/3 trial of AZD1222 (ChAdOx1 nCoV-19) in healthy adults. Trial participant PBMC samples were collected at day 0 and day 28 after the second dose for TCRbeta chain sequencing. On this clone: It has no known antigen specificity. Base qualities were left out, and no much larger clone turns up one base away.

The CDR3 regions of human TCRbeta chains were analyzed by immunosequencing. The authors processed their data as follows. TCRs in the repertoires were matched against a reference library of SARS-CoV-2-specific TCRs that had been generated with the MIRA antigen-specificity platform. Breadth was defined as the fraction of unique TCRs that were SARS-CoV-2-associated. Depth was defined as the fraction of total T cells that were SARS-CoV-2-associated. Using the MIRA data, every spike-specific TCR was mapped to the spike region that the TCR reacted to and assigned to either a CD4 or a CD8 class. Log10-transformed breadth and depth values were compared by one-way ANOVA with Sidak's multiple comparisons tests. Entries here come from immuneACCESS through TCRdb and include only in-frame sequences with V and J called. Some clones fail to appear in such tables; in the studies checked, an unresolved V gene covers under half of the shortfall, and the cause of the remainder is unknown. D and trimming were read from the DNA, whereas the V and J calls and clone size are those reported in that table. This sample holds 90,000 to 150,000 clones; more than 80% were observed only once. The ten largest clones take up 5% to 6% of the sample.

Sequencing was performed on peripheral blood, taken on day 0 of AZD1222 vaccination. This clonotype was obtained from an adult in good health. This sequence uses TRBV29-1 and TRBJ1-2; no D gene can be assigned with confidence. In nucleotides, the sequence is TGCAGCGTTGCTCATCAGGGCTACACCTTC. Translated, this gives CSVAHQGYTF.